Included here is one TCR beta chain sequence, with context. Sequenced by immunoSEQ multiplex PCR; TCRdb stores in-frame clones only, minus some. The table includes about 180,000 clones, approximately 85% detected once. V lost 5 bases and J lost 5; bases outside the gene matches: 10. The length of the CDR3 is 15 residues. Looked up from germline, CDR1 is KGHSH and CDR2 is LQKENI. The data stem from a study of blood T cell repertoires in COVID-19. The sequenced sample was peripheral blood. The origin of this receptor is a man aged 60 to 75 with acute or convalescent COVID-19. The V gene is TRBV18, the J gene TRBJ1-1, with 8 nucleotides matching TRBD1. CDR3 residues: CASSRGQGAGTEAFF. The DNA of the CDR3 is TGTGCCAGCTCAAGGGGGCAGGGGGCCGGAACTGAAGCTTTCTTT. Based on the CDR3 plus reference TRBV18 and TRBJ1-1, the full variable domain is NAGVMQNPRHLVRRRGQEARLRCSPMKGHSHVYWYRQLPEEGLKFMVYLQKENIIDESGMPKERFSAEFPKEGPSILRIQQVVRGDSAAYFCASSRGQGAGTEAFFGQGTRLTVV.